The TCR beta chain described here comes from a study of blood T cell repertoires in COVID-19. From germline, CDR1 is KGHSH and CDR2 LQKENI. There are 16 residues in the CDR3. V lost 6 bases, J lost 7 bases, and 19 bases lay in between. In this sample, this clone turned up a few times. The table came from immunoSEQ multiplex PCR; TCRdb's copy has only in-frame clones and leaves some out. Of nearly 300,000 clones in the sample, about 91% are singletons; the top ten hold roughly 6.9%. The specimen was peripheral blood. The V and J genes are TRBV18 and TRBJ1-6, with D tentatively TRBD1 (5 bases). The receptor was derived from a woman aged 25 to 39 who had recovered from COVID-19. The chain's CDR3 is CASSPGRRESNSPLHF. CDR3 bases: TGTGCCAGCTCCCCGGGACGGAGGGAATCGAATTCACCCCTCCACTTT.